Reported below is one T cell receptor (beta chain). No antigen is known for it. There are no base qualities to consult, and no much larger clone falls within one base. The data belong to a study of T cell responses to AZD1222 COVID-19 vaccine (dated by TCRdb to the early 2020s). For the wider study: TCR sequencing was performed for fewer than 250 trial participants, of whom around 200 were given two doses of AZD1222 and some 25 were given two doses of MenACWY control vaccine. Trial participants were enrolled by age into 18-55, 56-69 and 70-plus year subgroups, with approximately 150, 28 and 58 TCR-sequenced participants respectively.

The CDR3 regions of human TCRbeta chains were analyzed by immunosequencing. From the authors' description of their analysis: TCRs in the repertoires were compared against a reference library of SARS-CoV-2-specific TCRs that had been generated with the MIRA antigen-specificity platform. Breadth meant the fraction of unique TCRs that were SARS-CoV-2-associated, whereas depth meant the fraction of total T cells that were SARS-CoV-2-associated. Using the MIRA data, every spike-specific TCR was mapped to the spike region that the TCR reacted to and assigned to either a CD4 or a CD8 class. Log10-transformed breadth and depth values were compared by one-way ANOVA with Sidak's multiple comparisons tests. TCRdb's version of the immuneACCESS table is confined to in-frame rearrangements and falls short of the full clone set. An unresolved V gene accounts for under half of the shortfall where checked; the remainder is of unknown origin. D and trimming were read from the DNA, whereas the V and J calls and clone size are those reported in that table. The sample profile shows 150,000 to 180,000 clones; more than 75% of them were found once. Approximately 9.1% of the sample goes to the ten largest clones.

In light of the paper, this sample's time point label describes: about 28 days (+/-7) after the second vaccine dose. Because spike-specific TCR depth and breadth did not differ between the two schedules, AZD1222 recipients who got a second dose at roughly 4 weeks were pooled with those who got a second dose at roughly 12 weeks. Vaccinee samples came from UK trials COV001 and COV002, including a single-blind randomized controlled phase 2/3 trial of AZD1222 (ChAdOx1 nCoV-19) in healthy adults. For TCRbeta chain sequencing, PBMC samples from trial participants were taken at day 0 and at day 28 after the second dose. The investigation overall reported the following: The 56-69-year group was small, and its depth increase did not reach significance, likely because of low power. Participants were mostly white British and included more females than males, and it was suggested by the authors that clonal diversity may have been underestimated. Reportedly, almost half of the unique spike-specific TCRs recognized epitopes lying outside the regions that are mutated in the B.1.351 and B.1.1.7 variants. Vaccine-associated CD4 TCRs spanned the whole spike protein, with dominant responses in regions 160-218 and 743-854. Conclusions about previously exposed vaccinees are limited because only six or seven AZD1222 recipients were SARS-CoV-2 seropositive at baseline. No day 14 peak-response samples were available, so repertoires were characterized only after the peak T cell response. After two AZD1222 doses, both the breadth and the depth of spike-specific TCRs were significantly higher than at day 0 and than in MenACWY recipients.

Sample: peripheral blood, taken 28 days after the second AZD1222 dose. The sequence was obtained from an adult who received the AZD1222 COVID-19 vaccine.

The DNA sequence is given as TGCGCCAGCAGCTCCAGGGCCGGTAATGAAAAACTGTTTTTT. Translated, it reads CASSSRAGNEKLFF. The rearranged segments are TRBV5-1 and TRBJ1-4; perhaps TRBD1 is the D gene, with 5 bases matching. Reading the germline V gene gives CDR1 SGHRS and CDR2 YFSETQ. The CDR3 measures 14 amino acids from cysteine to phenylalanine. Only the CDR3 part of the read is kept: 42 bases, read in frame from the first base. V is cut by 3 bases and J by 4 bases, and the space between the germline ends is 10 bases.